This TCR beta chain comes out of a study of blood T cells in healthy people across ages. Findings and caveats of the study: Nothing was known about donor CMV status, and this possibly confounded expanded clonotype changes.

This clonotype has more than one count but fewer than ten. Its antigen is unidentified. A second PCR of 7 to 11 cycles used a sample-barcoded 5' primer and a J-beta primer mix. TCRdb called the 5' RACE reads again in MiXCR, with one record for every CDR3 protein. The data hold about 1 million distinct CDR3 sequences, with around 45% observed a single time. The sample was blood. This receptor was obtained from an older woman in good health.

The CDR3 DNA sequence: TGTGCCAGTTATCAGGGGCCCCTCTTCTCTGGGGCCAACGTCCTGACTTTC. Translating gives CASYQGPLFSGANVLTF. The genes are TRBV5-5 and TRBJ2-6; a weak D match, TRBD1 (6 bases). The CDR3 is made up of 17 amino acids. Germline CDR1 and CDR2: SGHKS and YYEKEE (reference sequence). V was pared by 8 bases and J by 0 bases, with 18 bases between.